These T cell receptor beta chains were read from a single sample in a study of cytomegalovirus exposure and HLA in healthy donors. Assay used: immunoSEQ multiplex PCR; TCRdb lists only in-frame clones, some missing. The sample has 150,000 to 200,000 clones, approximately 90% seen once. Specimen: PBMCs. Receptors were obtained from a man younger than 35 in good health and CMV-seronegative. CDR3s include the opening cysteine and the closing phenylalanine or tryptophan. A D gene is named only where the DNA matches it firmly. Rows may omit the clone size; those that give it use once, few, many or a size class.

j_call v_call clone_size d_call cdr3_nt cdr3_aa
TRBJ2-1 TRBV28 NA TRBD2 TGTGCCAGCAACATTGACCCTTTAGCGGGAGGGCCGAGTGAGCAGTTCTTC CASNIDPLAGGPSEQFF
TRBJ1-1 TRBV11-2 NA NA TGTGCCAGCAGCGGGAGGATATTCACTGAAGCTTTCTTT CASSGRIFTEAFF
TRBJ2-3 TRBV27 NA TRBD2 TGTGCCAGCAGTCCCACTAGCGGGAGGACCCCAGATACGCAGTATTTT CASSPTSGRTPDTQYF
TRBJ2-2 TRBV11-1 NA TRBD2 TGTGCCAGCAGCCCCGGGGAGATAGCGGGAGACACCGGGGAGCTGTTTTTT CASSPGEIAGDTGELFF
TRBJ2-1 TRBV27 NA TRBD2 TGTGCCAGCAGTTTAAAACCGATCACGGGACTAGGAGGTAATGAGCAGTTCTTC CASSLKPITGLGGNEQFF
TRBJ1-1 TRBV13 NA TRBD1 TGTGCCAGCAGCTTAGCCCGGACAGGGACGCACACTGAAGCTTTCTTT CASSLARTGTHTEAFF
TRBJ1-3 TRBV2 NA NA TGTGCCAGCAGTGAGCGGGCCCTCTCTGGAAACACCATATATTTT CASSERALSGNTIYF
TRBJ2-7 TRBV28 NA NA TGTGCCAGCAGTTTAGGACTCGAGCAGTACTTC CASSLGLEQYF
TRBJ1-3 TRBV2 NA NA TGTGCCAGCACTTGGGCAACTGGAAACACCATATATTTT CASTWATGNTIYF
TRBJ1-4 TRBV18 NA NA TGTGCCAGCTCAAGGGGCCTAAATGAAAAACTGTTTTTT CASSRGLNEKLFF
TRBJ1-1 TRBV7-8 NA NA TGTGCCAGCAGCCCCACGGCGGTCGGGTATGAAGCTTTCTTT CASSPTAVGYEAFF
TRBJ1-5 TRBV19 NA TRBD1 TGTGCCAGTAGTTTCCCAAAAATACAGGGGACGCCCCAGCATTTT CASSFPKIQGTPQHF
TRBJ2-2 TRBV10-1 NA TRBD2 TGCGCCAGCAGCCCGGGACTAGCGGGAGTTGAGGAGCTGTTTTTT CASSPGLAGVEELFF
TRBJ1-5 TRBV5-6 NA TRBD1 TGTGCCAGCAGCTTATGGGGGCAGGGGGTGCCCCAGCATTTT CASSLWGQGVPQHF
TRBJ2-5 TRBV19 NA TRBD1 TGTGCCAGTAGTACCCTCAGGGGGCCCCAAGAGACCCAGTACTTC CASSTLRGPQETQYF
TRBJ2-3 TRBV5-1 NA TRBD2 TGCGCCAGCAGCTGGACTAGCGGGGGCCCAGGCACGCAGTATTTT CASSWTSGGPGTQYF
TRBJ2-1 TRBV6-5 NA NA TGTGCCAGCAGTTACCGGGTGTACAATGAGCAGTTCTTC CASSYRVYNEQFF
TRBJ1-1 TRBV28 NA TRBD1 TGTGCCAGCAGTTTAGTAGGGGGCGCGGACACTGAAGCTTTCTTT CASSLVGGADTEAFF
TRBJ2-5 TRBV11-2 NA NA TGTGCCAGCAGCTTAGGACAACGTAGGCAAGAGACCCAGTACTTC CASSLGQRRQETQYF
TRBJ1-2 TRBV28 NA TRBD1 TGTGCCAGCAGTTTCAGTTATGGGACAGGCGACTATGGCTACACCTTC CASSFSYGTGDYGYTF
TRBJ2-2 TRBV7-9 once NA TGTGCCAGCAGCCTCGGTCCCGGGGAGCTGTTTTTT CASSLGPGELFF
TRBJ2-3 TRBV9 NA NA TGTGCCAGCAGCGTAGACAGGAGCACAGATACGCAGTATTTT CASSVDRSTDTQYF
TRBJ2-3 TRBV5-1 NA NA TGCGCCAGCAGCTTGGACAGCCGATCTAGCACAGATACGCAGTATTTT CASSLDSRSSTDTQYF
TRBJ1-1 TRBV19 NA NA TGTGCCAGTAGTTTTGGGGAGTCTGACACTGAAGCTTTCTTT CASSFGESDTEAFF
TRBJ2-1 TRBV30 NA NA TGTGCCTGGGACAGTAAATTATACAATGAGCAGTTCTTC CAWDSKLYNEQFF
TRBJ1-1 TRBV28 NA TRBD1 TGTGCCAGCATAAGGGGGCGCGAGAACACTGAAGCTTTCTTT CASIRGRENTEAFF
TRBJ1-5 TRBV19 NA TRBD1 TGTGCCAGTACCCCACAGGGGGCTAGGCAGCCCCAGCATTTT CASTPQGARQPQHF
TRBJ1-1 TRBV5-1 NA NA TGCGCCAGCGCAGGGCTCACTGAAGCTTTCTTT CASAGLTEAFF
TRBJ1-5 TRBV10-3 NA TRBD1 TGTGCCATCAGTGGTCGGAGACAGGGGGCATCGGGTAATCAGCCCCAGCATTTT CAISGRRQGASGNQPQHF
TRBJ1-5 TRBV7-9 NA TRBD1 TGTGCCAGCAGCTTCCCCCGACAGGGGCATCAGCCCCAGCATTTT CASSFPRQGHQPQHF
TRBJ2-7 TRBV5-1 NA TRBD1 TGCGCCAGCAGCTTGGAAGGACAGGGCTCGGACGAGCAGTACTTC CASSLEGQGSDEQYF
TRBJ2-7 TRBV5-8 NA NA TGTGCCAGCAGGGGGGCAGGGATGGGCGAGCAGTACTTC CASRGAGMGEQYF
TRBJ2-3 TRBV28 NA TRBD1 TGTGCCAGTTGGGACAGGGCCACAGATACGCAGTATTTT CASWDRATDTQYF
TRBJ2-6 TRBV10-1 NA NA TGCGCCAGCAGTGACCTCGGCAGGGGAGGGCTTCCTGGGGCCAACGTCCTGACTTTC CASSDLGRGGLPGANVLTF
TRBJ2-1 TRBV14 once TRBD1 TGTGCCAGCAGCAAAGAGCACAGGGGTGCCAATGAGCAGTTCTTC CASSKEHRGANEQFF
TRBJ1-1 TRBV2 NA TRBD1 TGTGCCAGCAGTGAACAACAGGGGATCAGGAACACTGAAGCTTTCTTT CASSEQQGIRNTEAFF
TRBJ1-1 TRBV5-1 NA NA TGCGCCAGCAGCTTGGATGGAGGGTGGAACACTGAAGCTTTCTTT CASSLDGGWNTEAFF
TRBJ2-7 TRBV11-3 NA NA TGTGCCAGCAGCGAAGGTCCGGGAGACCACGAGCAGTACTTC CASSEGPGDHEQYF
TRBJ2-3 TRBV10-3 NA TRBD2 TGTGCCATCAGTGAGTTTGGCGGGGGAGATACGCAGTATTTT CAISEFGGGDTQYF
TRBJ2-1 TRBV6-5 NA NA TGTGCCAGCAGTTACCCGGGTTCGTCAAATGAGCAGTTCTTC CASSYPGSSNEQFF
TRBJ2-4 TRBV5-5 NA NA TGTGCCAGCAGCTTGGGATTAGGGCAGGGGAAACTAGCCAAAAACATTCAGTACTTC CASSLGLGQGKLAKNIQYF
TRBJ2-5 TRBV5-1 NA TRBD2 TGCGCCAGCAGCTTGGCCCCGGGAGGACAAGAGACCCAGTACTTC CASSLAPGGQETQYF
TRBJ1-1 TRBV6-5 NA TRBD1 TGTGCCAGTCAGACAGGGGGCGTAATGTACACTGAAGCTTTCTTT CASQTGGVMYTEAFF
TRBJ1-4 TRBV4-1 NA NA TGCGCCAGCAGCCAAACCGGGATTTATGAAAAACTGTTTTTT CASSQTGIYEKLFF
TRBJ2-3 TRBV6-1 NA TRBD1 TGTGCCAGCAGGCAGGGGGCAAGCACAGATACGCAGTATTTT CASRQGASTDTQYF
TRBJ1-5 TRBV27 NA TRBD1 TGTGCCAGCAGTTTGGGTTCCGGGACAGGGCAGGATCAGCCCCAGCATTTT CASSLGSGTGQDQPQHF
TRBJ2-6 TRBV19 NA NA TGTGCCAGTAGTATAGAACACCGTCGCTCTGGGGCCAACGTCCTGACTTTC CASSIEHRRSGANVLTF
TRBJ1-6 TRBV5-1 NA NA TGCGCCAGCAGCGGCACCGGCACAGATAATTCACCCCTCCACTTT CASSGTGTDNSPLHF
TRBJ1-1 TRBV6-5 NA NA TGTGCCAGCAACCCCCAGATGAACACTGAAGCTTTCTTT CASNPQMNTEAFF
TRBJ1-1 TRBV27 NA TRBD1 TGTGCCAGCAGCCGTCAGACAGGGGGAGGATACACTGAAGCTTTCTTT CASSRQTGGGYTEAFF
TRBJ2-3 TRBV5-8 NA TRBD1 TGTGCCAGCAGCTTGGGGGCAGGGGGCGCAGATACGCAGTATTTT CASSLGAGGADTQYF
TRBJ1-3 TRBV28 NA NA TGTGCCAGCAGCCTTAGCTTAGGAAACACCATATATTTT CASSLSLGNTIYF
TRBJ2-5 TRBV7-2 NA TRBD2 TGTGCCAGCAGCTGGACTAGCGGGGGGCAAGAGACCCAGTACTTC CASSWTSGGQETQYF
TRBJ1-1 TRBV18 NA TRBD1 TGTGCCAGCTCACAAAGACAGGGGGCCCCGAACACTGAAGCTTTCTTT CASSQRQGAPNTEAFF
TRBJ2-4 TRBV19 NA NA TGTGCCAGTAGTATGGCCAGATTAGCCAAAAACATTCAGTACTTC CASSMARLAKNIQYF
TRBJ2-3 TRBV19 once TRBD1 TGTGCCAGTAGTTCCCGACAGGGGATGACAGATACGCAGTATTTT CASSSRQGMTDTQYF
TRBJ1-6 TRBV6-1 NA TRBD1 TGTGCCAGCACCCAATGGACAGGGGGAGGTTCACCCCTCCACTTT CASTQWTGGGSPLHF